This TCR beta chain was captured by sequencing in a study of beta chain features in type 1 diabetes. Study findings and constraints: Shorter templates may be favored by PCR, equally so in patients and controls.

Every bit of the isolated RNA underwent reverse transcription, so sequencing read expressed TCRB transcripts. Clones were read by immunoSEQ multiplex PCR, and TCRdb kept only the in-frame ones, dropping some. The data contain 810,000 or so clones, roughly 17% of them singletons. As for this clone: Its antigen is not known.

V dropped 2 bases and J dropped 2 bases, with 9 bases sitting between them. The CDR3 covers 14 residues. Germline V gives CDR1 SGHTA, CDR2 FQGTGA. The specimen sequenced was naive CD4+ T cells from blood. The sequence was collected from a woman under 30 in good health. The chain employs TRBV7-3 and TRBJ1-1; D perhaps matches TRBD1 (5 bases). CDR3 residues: CASSLRRDNTEAFF. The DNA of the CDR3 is TGTGCCAGCAGCTTACGTCGGGACAACACTGAAGCTTTCTTT. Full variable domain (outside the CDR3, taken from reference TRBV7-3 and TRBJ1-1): GAGVSQTPSNKVTEKGKYVELRCDPISGHTALYWYRQSLGQGPEFLIYFQGTGAADDSGLPNDRFFAVRPEGSVSTLKIQRTERGDSAVYLCASSLRRDNTEAFFGQGTRLTVV.